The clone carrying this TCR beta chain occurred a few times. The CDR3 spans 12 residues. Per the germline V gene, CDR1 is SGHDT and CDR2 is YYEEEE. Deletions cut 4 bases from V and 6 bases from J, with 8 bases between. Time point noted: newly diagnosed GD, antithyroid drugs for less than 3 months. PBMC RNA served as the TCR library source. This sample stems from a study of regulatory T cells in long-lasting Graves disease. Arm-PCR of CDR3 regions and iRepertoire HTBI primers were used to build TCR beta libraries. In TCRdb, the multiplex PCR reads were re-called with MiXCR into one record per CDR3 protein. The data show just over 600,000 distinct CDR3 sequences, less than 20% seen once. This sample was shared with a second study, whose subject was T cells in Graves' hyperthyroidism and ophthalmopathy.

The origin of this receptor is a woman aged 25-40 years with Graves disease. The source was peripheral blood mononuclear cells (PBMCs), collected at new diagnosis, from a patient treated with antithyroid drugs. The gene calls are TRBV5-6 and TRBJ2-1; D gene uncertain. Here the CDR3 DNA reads TGTGCCAGCAGCATGAGGATCAATGAGCAGTTCTTC. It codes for CASSMRINEQFF.